A selection of T cell receptor beta chains follows, all from one sample in a study of read filtering for tumor transcriptome and immune sequencing. TCRdb reprocessed the reads via MiXCR and lists one record per CDR3 protein. The sample lists about 130,000 distinct CDR3 sequences; roughly 13% were seen once. The specimen was a population of CD138-negative cells sorted from bone marrow. The receptors here all came from a donor over 35 with multiple myeloma. The conserved cysteine and the conserved F or W are not part of the CDR3 here. A D gene is named only where the DNA matches it firmly.

D gene: -; J gene: TRBJ1-1; V gene: TRBV7-2; CDR3 protein: ASSSHGHTEAF
D gene: -; J gene: TRBJ2-1; V gene: TRBV5-4; CDR3 protein: ASREDNEQF
D gene: TRBD1; J gene: TRBJ2-7; V gene: TRBV30; CDR3 protein: AWTRTGRGEQY
D gene: -; J gene: TRBJ1-5; V gene: TRBV3-1; CDR3 protein: ASSQDIGNSNQPQH
D gene: -; J gene: TRBJ2-5; V gene: TRBV29-1; CDR3 protein: SGAGEETQY
D gene: -; J gene: TRBJ2-1; V gene: TRBV9; CDR3 protein: ASSFRTGFNEQF
D gene: -; J gene: TRBJ2-5; V gene: TRBV4-1; CDR3 protein: ASSQEGQTQY
D gene: TRBD2; J gene: TRBJ2-2; V gene: TRBV10-3; CDR3 protein: AVLGTSGTGELF
D gene: -; J gene: TRBJ2-5; V gene: TRBV5-1; CDR3 protein: ASSSGTQLETQY
D gene: -; J gene: TRBJ2-2; V gene: TRBV9; CDR3 protein: ASSAQENTGELF
D gene: -; J gene: TRBJ2-2; V gene: TRBV11-2; CDR3 protein: ASSLNARGAGELF
D gene: -; J gene: TRBJ2-5; V gene: TRBV18; CDR3 protein: ASSPVTGPRETQY
D gene: -; J gene: TRBJ1-3; V gene: TRBV30; CDR3 protein: AWSQGFAGNTIY
D gene: -; J gene: TRBJ1-1; V gene: TRBV30; CDR3 protein: AWNRGDTEAF
D gene: -; J gene: TRBJ2-5; V gene: TRBV29-1; CDR3 protein: SVVVGGRETQY
D gene: -; J gene: TRBJ1-5; V gene: TRBV28; CDR3 protein: ASRSDRTNQPQH
D gene: -; J gene: TRBJ2-5; V gene: TRBV7-2; CDR3 protein: ASSLGGPGETQY
D gene: -; J gene: TRBJ1-1; V gene: TRBV7-9; CDR3 protein: ASSALRGKGSTEAF
D gene: -; J gene: TRBJ1-4; V gene: TRBV29-1; CDR3 protein: SVGETGGEKLF
D gene: -; J gene: TRBJ2-5; V gene: TRBV20-1; CDR3 protein: SASAGLPGETQY
D gene: -; J gene: TRBJ1-1; V gene: TRBV12-3/TRBV12-4; CDR3 protein: ASSPGTKGKFGEAF
D gene: TRBD2; J gene: TRBJ2-2; V gene: TRBV5-1; CDR3 protein: ASSLITSGNTGELF
D gene: TRBD1; J gene: TRBJ2-5; V gene: TRBV7-9; CDR3 protein: ASSVPLQGEETQY
D gene: -; J gene: TRBJ1-1; V gene: TRBV28; CDR3 protein: ASSPLGVENTEAF
D gene: -; J gene: TRBJ2-5; V gene: TRBV11-2; CDR3 protein: ASSFPGIETQY
D gene: -; J gene: TRBJ1-1; V gene: TRBV6-4; CDR3 protein: ASSPLGGEKAF
D gene: TRBD2; J gene: TRBJ2-1; V gene: TRBV7-2; CDR3 protein: ASSSLAITYNEQF
D gene: -; J gene: TRBJ1-5; V gene: TRBV3-1; CDR3 protein: ASSQAFGGALNQPQH
D gene: -; J gene: TRBJ2-5; V gene: TRBV29-1; CDR3 protein: SASQSGETQY
D gene: TRBD2; J gene: TRBJ2-7; V gene: TRBV11-2; CDR3 protein: ASSPRGPTSGTISYEQY
D gene: TRBD2; J gene: TRBJ2-1; V gene: TRBV11-2; CDR3 protein: ASSLVTSGSSGEQF
D gene: -; J gene: TRBJ1-5; V gene: TRBV5-1; CDR3 protein: ASSLAEGGNQPQH
D gene: -; J gene: TRBJ2-5; V gene: TRBV12-3/TRBV12-4; CDR3 protein: ASSLIRNQETQY
D gene: -; J gene: TRBJ1-5; V gene: TRBV6-1; CDR3 protein: ASRPWGDQPQH
D gene: -; J gene: TRBJ2-7; V gene: TRBV29-1; CDR3 protein: SALDRGGREQY
D gene: -; J gene: TRBJ2-7; V gene: TRBV7-8; CDR3 protein: ASSLGGVTYEQY
D gene: -; J gene: TRBJ2-1; V gene: TRBV4-1; CDR3 protein: ASSQPGRVGNEQF
D gene: TRBD2; J gene: TRBJ2-4; V gene: TRBV20-1; CDR3 protein: SARKPIAGAQADIQY
D gene: TRBD1; J gene: TRBJ2-7; V gene: TRBV28; CDR3 protein: ASSYPGQGYEQY
D gene: -; J gene: TRBJ1-1; V gene: TRBV29-1; CDR3 protein: SVAGHMNTEAF
D gene: -; J gene: TRBJ1-5; V gene: TRBV12-3/TRBV12-4; CDR3 protein: ASSFPGDAQPQH
D gene: -; J gene: TRBJ1-5; V gene: TRBV5-5; CDR3 protein: ASSFYTGGGNQPQH
D gene: -; J gene: TRBJ2-7; V gene: TRBV20-1; CDR3 protein: SASGTSRDEQY
D gene: -; J gene: TRBJ2-2; V gene: TRBV14; CDR3 protein: ASSQVSGELF
D gene: TRBD2; J gene: TRBJ2-3; V gene: TRBV19; CDR3 protein: ASRVTSGTDTQY
D gene: TRBD1; J gene: TRBJ1-1; V gene: TRBV5-1; CDR3 protein: ASSITGGQGTEAF
D gene: -; J gene: TRBJ1-5; V gene: TRBV7-9; CDR3 protein: ASSSGLSNQPQH
D gene: -; J gene: TRBJ2-1; V gene: TRBV29-1; CDR3 protein: SVEDWVQSSYNEQF
D gene: -; J gene: TRBJ1-6; V gene: TRBV4-1; CDR3 protein: ASSQETGGRPLH
D gene: -; J gene: TRBJ1-6; V gene: TRBV7-9; CDR3 protein: ASSYGQFTSPLH
D gene: -; J gene: TRBJ2-7; V gene: TRBV29-1; CDR3 protein: SVGTTGSYEQY
D gene: TRBD2; J gene: TRBJ2-7; V gene: TRBV7-2; CDR3 protein: ASSAGTSGYEQY
D gene: -; J gene: TRBJ2-7; V gene: TRBV3-1; CDR3 protein: ASSQDRYYEQY
D gene: TRBD2; J gene: TRBJ2-1; V gene: TRBV7-3; CDR3 protein: ASSPGLAGVDEQF